The 18 T cell receptor beta chains listed next were all sequenced from one sample in a study of cytomegalovirus exposure and HLA in healthy donors. The method was immunoSEQ multiplex PCR; TCRdb's version includes in-frame clones alone and lacks a portion of them. This table has 110,000 or so clones, about nine tenths appearing once. Material for sequencing was PBMCs. The source is a young man in good health and CMV-seronegative.

The genes are TRBV5-4 and TRBJ1-4; tentative D call: TRBD1 (6 bases). Between the trimmed V and J ends, which lost 4 bases and 4 bases, there was a span of 23 bases. CDR1 is SGHNT, CDR2 YYREEE, per germline (reference sequence). The CDR3 loop spans 18 amino acids. The CDR3 DNA reads TGTGCCAGCAGCCCCCGGAGGTCAGGGGCGCAGGGTAATGAAAAACTGTTTTTT. This sequence encodes CASSPRRSGAQGNEKLFF.

The chain employs TRBV6-5 and TRBJ2-7; 8 bases line up with TRBD2. The CDR3 extends over 16 amino acids. V was clipped by 0 bases and J by 4 bases; unmatched bases: 8. Germline V gene sequence: CDR1 MNHEY, CDR2 SVGAGI. The CDR3 here is CASSYSSGGPVYEQYF. In nucleotides, the CDR3 is TGTGCCAGCAGTTACTCCAGCGGGGGACCAGTTTACGAGCAGTACTTC.

The V and J genes are TRBV18 and TRBJ2-1, with D tentatively TRBD2 (5 bases). The CDR3 sequence is 14 residues long. The ends were cut back, 2 bases at V and 5 bases at J, with 10 bases in the middle. Germline lookup yields CDR1 KGHSH and CDR2 LQKENI. Here the CDR3 reads CASSPGGSHNEQFF. The CDR3 region has the DNA TGTGCCAGCTCACCAGGCGGGTCCCACAATGAGCAGTTCTTC.

The CDR3 nucleotides are TGTGCCAGTAGCGGGACAGCCTACGAGCAGTACTTC. Translated: CASSGTAYEQYF. This rearrangement joins TRBV19 to TRBJ2-7, with 7 nucleotides matching TRBD1. Germline V gene data show CDR1 as LNHDA and CDR2 as SQIVND (reference sequence). The CDR3 has 12 amino acids. J gave up 2 bases and V 6 bases, and 1 base lay outside the gene matches.

The gene calls are TRBV5-6 and TRBJ2-3; 13 bases fit TRBD2. The CDR3 runs to 17 residues. After removal of 4 bases from V and 2 bases from J, the junction contained 7 bases not matched to a gene. CDR1 SGHDT and CDR2 YYEEEE come from the germline V gene. CDR3 bases: TGTGCCAGCAGCCTGACGGGACTAGCGGGGAACACAGATACGCAGTATTTT. Its translation: CASSLTGLAGNTDTQYF.

This clone was observed a single time. The V gene is TRBV13, the J gene TRBJ1-1, with 7 bases identical to TRBD1. Germline loops: CDR1 PRHDT, CDR2 FYEKMQ (reference sequence). The CDR3 consists of 11 residues. The ends lost 9 bases at V and 4 bases at J; junction bases unmatched: 2. The CDR3 DNA reads TGTGCCAGTACAGGGGCCACTGAAGCTTTCTTT. Protein sequence: CASTGATEAFF.

The chain has TRBV6-5 and TRBJ2-4; D possibly corresponds to TRBD2 (5 bases). CDR1 MNHEY and CDR2 SVGAGI come from the germline V gene. This CDR3 comprises 13 residues. The V gene lost 5 bases and the J gene lost 6 bases, with 11 bases spanning the gap. This CDR3 reads CASSRAEGNIQYF. The CDR3 DNA reads TGTGCCAGCAGTCGGGCAGAGGGAAACATTCAGTACTTC.

A single count supports this clone. The chain links TRBV19 to TRBJ1-2; no clear D. V was pared by 1 base and J by 5 bases, with 8 bases between. Germline V lookup: CDR1 LNHDA, CDR2 SQIVND (reference sequence). The CDR3 has 13 amino acids. The CDR3 here is CASSIGGSYGYTF. The CDR3 DNA reads as TGTGCCAGTAGTATAGGCGGTTCTTATGGCTACACCTTC.

The V gene is TRBV19, the J gene TRBJ1-5; 7 bases are a match to TRBD1. The length of the CDR3 is 15 residues. From germline, CDR1 is LNHDA and CDR2 SQIVND (reference sequence). J was trimmed by 2 bases and V by 6 bases; bases with no gene match: 7. As DNA, the CDR3 is TGTGCCAGTAGCGCCACAGGGGACGGCAATCAGCCCCAGCATTTT. This translates into CASSATGDGNQPQHF.

This chain uses TRBV29-1 with TRBJ2-3; TRBD2 matches 8 bases. The CDR3 is made up of 15 amino acids. The germline V gene has CDR1 SQVTM and CDR2 ANQGSEA. The V and J ends lost 1 base and 6 bases, in that order; junction bases with no gene match: 9. CDR3 bases: TGCAGCGTTGAAGGGGAGCGGGGGCCTTTCGATACGCAGTATTTT. It translates to CSVEGERGPFDTQYF.

This clone was counted a few times. The rearrangement uses TRBV7-8 and TRBJ2-7; TRBD1 matches at 7 bases. Germline lookup yields CDR1 SGHVS and CDR2 FQNEAQ. With 5 bases clipped from V and 0 bases from J, the junction kept 1 base outside the gene matches. The CDR3 consists of 13 residues. The CDR3 DNA is TGTGCCAGCAGCGAGGGGGCCTCCTACGAGCAGTACTTC. Its protein is CASSEGASYEQYF.

The chain couples TRBV7-9 to TRBJ1-2; D remains unclear. The V end was cut by 0 bases, the J end by 8 bases, with 16 bases between. Germline assignment: CDR1 SEHNR and CDR2 FQNEAQ (reference sequence). CDR3 length: 15 amino acids. The CDR3 reads CASSLAPRRSGGYTF. CDR3 sequence (DNA): TGTGCCAGCAGCTTAGCGCCCAGGCGGTCGGGAGGCTACACCTTC.

V gene TRBV5-1 combines with J gene TRBJ1-2; 7 nucleotides agree with TRBD1. The CDR3 has 13 residues. Germline V gene sequence: CDR1 SGHRS, CDR2 YFSETQ. Trimming cost V 8 bases and J 8 bases; bases outside gene matches: 12. The CDR3 DNA follows: TGCGCCAGTCGTCAGGGGGAGAGAGACGGCTACACCTTC. Protein product: CASRQGERDGYTF.

This clone was seen a handful of times. The chain couples TRBV2 to TRBJ1-6, with D possibly TRBD1 on 6 matching bases. CDR1 is SNHLY, CDR2 FYNNEI, per germline. The V end was cut by 8 bases, the J end by 7 bases, with 18 bases between. This CDR3 comprises 15 residues. The CDR3 DNA follows: TGTGCCAGCGCCCGAAGACAGGTCTTGAATTCACCCCTCCACTTT. Translating gives CASARRQVLNSPLHF.

The chain recombines TRBV14 with TRBJ2-7; 7 nucleotides agree with TRBD1. The trim removed 5 bases at V and 3 bases at J, leaving 10 bases unmatched. CDR3 length: 15 residues. Germline CDR1 is SGHDN and CDR2 is FVKESK. The CDR3 nucleotides are TGTGCCAGCAGCTACTCGTTGGGGACAGACTACGAGCAGTACTTC. This gives the protein CASSYSLGTDYEQYF.

J is TRBJ1-3 and V is TRBV7-2, with D unclear. The V gene lost 1 base and the J gene lost 1 base, with 11 bases spanning the gap. The CDR3 is made up of 16 amino acids. Germline V gene sequence: CDR1 SGHTA, CDR2 FQGNSA. The CDR3 coding sequence is TGTGCCAGCAGCTTAGTTAACAGCCAGTCTGGAAACACCATATATTTT. Encoded protein: CASSLVNSQSGNTIYF.

The rearrangement uses TRBV10-1 and TRBJ1-1, with 8 bases matching TRBD1. The V gene's germline CDR1 is WNHNN and CDR2 SYGVQD (reference sequence). Germline trimming cut 2 bases from V and 0 bases from J; bases unmatched to any gene: 8. The CDR3 is made up of 17 amino acids. CDR3 coding DNA: TGCGCCAGCAGTGAGGGGCCAGGGGGCAACCTGAACACTGAAGCTTTCTTT. Translated, it gives CASSEGPGGNLNTEAFF.

This sequence joins TRBV28 and TRBJ1-1; D is unclear. V lost 8 bases and J 4 bases, leaving 14 bases between the germline ends. This CDR3 contains 13 residues. Germline values: CDR1 MDHEN, CDR2 SYDVKM. The CDR3 region has the DNA TGTGCCAGCTTATCCCAACTAGGCACTGAAGCTTTCTTT. As protein: CASLSQLGTEAFF.